This T cell receptor beta chain stems from a study of blood T cell repertoires in COVID-19. Whole-study context: Acute and convalescent COVID-19 specimens originated in the United States, Italy and Spain. PBMCs, B-cell-depleted T cells, or T cells provided the cDNA or gDNA that made up the material.

In the original processing: Reference gene primer amplification yielded estimated nucleated cell counts. Sequencing was performed with immunoSEQ multiplex PCR; in TCRdb, only in-frame clones are kept and a portion is missing. D and trimming were read from the DNA, whereas the V and J calls and clone size are those reported in that table. The table includes approximately 89,000 clones, approximately 72% detected once. The CDR3 consists of 15 residues. Between the trimmed V and J ends, which lost 2 bases and 2 bases, there was a span of 9 bases. Germline CDR1 is SGHTA and CDR2 is FQGTGA. This sequence was found in a man aged 65 to 85 with acute or convalescent COVID-19. The chain couples TRBV7-3 to TRBJ2-2; a possible D gene is TRBD1 (6 bases). Material: peripheral blood. The chain's CDR3 is CASSLQGSNTGELFF. CDR3 DNA sequence: TGTGCCAGCAGCTTACAGGGGAGTAACACCGGGGAGCTGTTTTTT.